This T cell receptor (beta chain) was profiled in a study of T cell changes during pregnancy in multiple sclerosis. The CDR3 contains 15 residues. V was clipped by 6 bases and J by 5 bases; unmatched bases: 10. Germline V gives CDR1 KGHSH, CDR2 LQKENI. The repertoire was sequenced with immunoSEQ multiplex PCR; TCRdb's copy has only in-frame clones and lacks some. The table records approximately 48,000 clones, 90% to 95% of them present only once. Sequencing used CD8+ T cells from peripheral blood mononuclear cells, obtained before pregnancy. The receptor was derived from a female donor with multiple sclerosis, enrolled in a pregnancy study. The chain employs TRBV18 and TRBJ2-7; 10 bases align to TRBD1. CDR3 in DNA: TGTGCCAGCTCCCCCATGGGACAGGGGTTCCACGAGCAGTACTTC. Translated, it gives CASSPMGQGFHEQYF.